The rows below give T cell receptor beta chains drawn from one sample of a study. TCRdb redid the calling of the RT-PCR reads with MiXCR, one entry per CDR3 protein. The data hold about 700,000 distinct CDR3 sequences, with approximately 15% observed a single time. Input material: memory CD4+ T cells from blood. The receptors were gathered from a female donor in good health, serving as a healthy control. Each CDR3 is given with its conserved first and last residue. A D gene is named only where the DNA matches it firmly. A clone size is listed for some rows: how often the clone was seen (once, few, many), or a class if it is expanded.

TRBD1 TRBJ2-2 TRBV27 . TGTGCCAGCAGGGATCTCGGGACAGGGACGTTCGGGGAGCTGTTTTTT CASRDLGTGTFGELFF
. TRBJ1-2 TRBV7-2 few TGTGCCAGCAGCTTCAACAGGGCTAACTATGGCTACACCTTC CASSFNRANYGYTF
TRBD2 TRBJ2-5 TRBV5-1 . TGCGCCAGCAGCTTGGGGACTAGCGGCCACGGAAAGGGGGAGACCCAGTACTTC CASSLGTSGHGKGETQYF
TRBD2 TRBJ2-2 TRBV6-6 . TGTGCCAGCAGACATACTCATCTAGCGGGGAACACCGGGGAGCTGTTTTTT CASRHTHLAGNTGELFF
. TRBJ2-7 TRBV5-1 . TGCGCCAGCAGCCTCTCTGGAGGTTGGGGAAGCTCCTACGAGCAGTACTTC CASSLSGGWGSSYEQYF
TRBD1 TRBJ1-2 TRBV12-3/TRBV12-4 many TGTGCCAGCAGCCCAAGGACAGGGGGTACTTTCTATGGCTACACCTTC CASSPRTGGTFYGYTF
. TRBJ2-1 TRBV4-1 few TGCGCCAGCAGCCAAGAATTTGGGGCAGGTGAGCAGTTCTTC CASSQEFGAGEQFF
TRBD1 TRBJ2-1 TRBV10-3 . TGTGCCATCAGTGTTCTTGGACAGGGGGATGAGCAGTTCTTC CAISVLGQGDEQFF
TRBD1 TRBJ2-6 TRBV29-1 few TGCAGCTTCTCCATGGGACAGGGGGGCTCTGGGGCCAACGTCCTGACTTTC CSFSMGQGGSGANVLTF
TRBD1 TRBJ2-7 TRBV7-2 . TGTGCCAGCACCCACGCCGGGACAGTAACCTACGAGCAGTACTTC CASTHAGTVTYEQYF
TRBD2 TRBJ2-3 TRBV20-1 few TGCAGTGCTAGAGTAGCTAGCGGGGGCACAGATACGCAGTATTTT CSARVASGGTDTQYF
. TRBJ2-1 TRBV5-1 . TGCGCCAGCAGCCCTGTTGAGAATATCGGGGAAAAGTTCTTC CASSPVENIGEKFF
. TRBJ2-5 TRBV20-1 . TGCAGTGGAGAGGAACCTCGCAAGGGAGAGACCCAGTACTTC CSGEEPRKGETQYF
TRBD1 TRBJ2-7 TRBV7-9 few TGTGCCGGAACCAGGGGGCGTGAGTACGAGCAGTACTTC CAGTRGREYEQYF
TRBD1 TRBJ1-1 TRBV10-1 few TGCGCCAGCAGTGAGTCGGGACAGGGGAACACTGAAGCTTTCTTT CASSESGQGNTEAFF
. TRBJ1-2 TRBV3-1 . TGTGCCAGCAGCCAAGGAGGGCACGATGGCTACACCTTC CASSQGGHDGYTF
TRBD1 TRBJ2-3 TRBV13 . TGTGCCAGCAGCCACAGGGGCCACTTCACAGATACGCAGTATTTT CASSHRGHFTDTQYF
. TRBJ2-2 TRBV5-6 few TGTGCCAGCGGCCTCAATTGGGGAGCCGGGGAGCTGTTTTTT CASGLNWGAGELFF
. TRBJ1-1 TRBV29-1 many TGCAGCGTTGAATTGGCGGACATGAACACTGAAGCTTTCTTT CSVELADMNTEAFF
TRBD1 TRBJ2-7 TRBV6-6 . TGTGCCACAGGACAGGTAGCCTCCGAGCAGTACTTC CATGQVASEQYF
. TRBJ2-1 TRBV5-1 . TGCGCCAGCAGCTTCAGCGGAGGAACCTACAATGAGCAGTTCTTC CASSFSGGTYNEQFF
. TRBJ1-1 TRBV15 . TGTGCCACCAGCAGGCTACAGGGTGTGAACACTGAAGCTTTCTTT CATSRLQGVNTEAFF
TRBD1 TRBJ1-5 TRBV19 many TGTGCCAGTAGACCAGACAGGGGATGGGGCAATCAGCCCCAGCATTTT CASRPDRGWGNQPQHF
. TRBJ1-3 TRBV29-1 many TGCAGCGTCGCCCTGTACTCTGGAAACACCATATATTTT CSVALYSGNTIYF
TRBD2 TRBJ2-1 TRBV9 few TGTGCCAGCAGCGTAGTAGGTAGCGGGAGCTACAATGAGCAGTTCTTC CASSVVGSGSYNEQFF
TRBD1 TRBJ1-1 TRBV10-3 . TGTGCCATCAGTGAGTCTAGGACAGGGACGGCTGAAGCTTTCTTT CAISESRTGTAEAFF
TRBD2 TRBJ2-1 TRBV18 . TGTGCCAGCTCACCGGGGACTACCCGGACAATGAGCGAGCAGTTCTTC CASSPGTTRTMSEQFF
TRBD2 TRBJ2-5 TRBV20-1 . TGCAGTGCTAGACTAGCGGGGGCCCCGGGGGAGACCCAGTACTTC CSARLAGAPGETQYF
TRBD2 TRBJ2-1 TRBV5-1 . TGCGCCAGCAGCTCCGGAGGGACTAGCGGGGAAAATGTGGCCTTC CASSSGGTSGENVAF
. TRBJ2-1 TRBV20-1 few TGCAGTGCTAGAGATGAGTGGAGGGGATGGAATGAGCAGTTCTTC CSARDEWRGWNEQFF
. TRBJ1-4 TRBV7-2 few TGTGCCAGCAGCATGTACAATGAAAAACTGTTTTTT CASSMYNEKLFF
TRBD1 TRBJ2-2 TRBV5-5 . TGTGCCAGCAGCCTCTGGACAGGGAGAGGTTCCGGGGAGCTGTTTTTT CASSLWTGRGSGELFF
TRBD1 TRBJ1-6 TRBV15 . TGTGCCACCAGCACCCGGACAGGGGGGTTCTATAATTCACCCCTCCACTTT CATSTRTGGFYNSPLHF
. TRBJ2-3 TRBV30 . TGTGCCTGGAGTGTCGGTAGCGGCAGCACAGATACGCAGTATTTT CAWSVGSGSTDTQYF
TRBD2 TRBJ2-3 TRBV7-9 . TGTGCCAGCAGCCTGGGACTAGCGGGAAATCGTGATACGCAGTATTTT CASSLGLAGNRDTQYF
. TRBJ1-1 TRBV3-1 few TGTGCCAGCAGCCAGGGGAACCCATTTAACACTGAAGCTTTCTTT CASSQGNPFNTEAFF
TRBD2 TRBJ2-1 TRBV5-1 few TGCGCCAGCAGCTTGGGGGTGACTAGCGGCTCCTACAATGAGCAGTTCTTC CASSLGVTSGSYNEQFF
. TRBJ1-1 TRBV20-1 many TGCAGTGCTCCCACTCTGGTAGAAGCTTTCTTT CSAPTLVEAFF
TRBD2 TRBJ2-6 TRBV7-2 . TGTGCCAGCAGCTTAGTCGGCGGGAGCATGTCTGGGGCCAACGTCCTGACTTTC CASSLVGGSMSGANVLTF
. TRBJ1-6 TRBV7-3 few TGTGCCAGCAGCTTACAGGGGCTCTCCTATAATTCACCCCTCCACTTT CASSLQGLSYNSPLHF
. TRBJ1-2 TRBV7-9 . TGTGCCAGCAGCTTGGGCATGGGGACTGTAAGACGTGGCTACACCTTC CASSLGMGTVRRGYTF
TRBD2 TRBJ2-3 TRBV4-3 many TGCGCCAGCAGGCATAAGCTAGCGGGGGGGCGCGATACGCAGTATTTT CASRHKLAGGRDTQYF
TRBD1 TRBJ2-3 TRBV10-3 many TGTGCCATCAGCCTGACAGGGGATTCCTCAGATACGCAGTATTTT CAISLTGDSSDTQYF
TRBD1 TRBJ1-4 TRBV25-1 . TGTGCCAGCAGTGAATATATAGGGACAGGAGGTGAAAAACTGTTTTTT CASSEYIGTGGEKLFF
. TRBJ1-1 TRBV6-2/TRBV6-3 . TGTGCCAGCAGTTACGTCCAGACTGAAGCTTTCTTT CASSYVQTEAFF
TRBD1 TRBJ1-5 TRBV6-6 many TGTGCCAGCATCGCCTCAGGGGGGGACAGCAATCAGCCCCAGCATTTT CASIASGGDSNQPQHF
. TRBJ2-7 TRBV3-1 few TGTGCCAGCAGCCCTCGGGACAAGTACTACGAGCAGTACTTC CASSPRDKYYEQYF
. TRBJ1-3 TRBV6-1 few TGTGCCAGCAGTCCTCAGTGGGGGGGCGCGCAAGGAAACACCATATATTTT CASSPQWGGAQGNTIYF
TRBD2 TRBJ2-7 TRBV18 few TGTGCCAGCTCCAAACTAGCGGGAGCGTACGAGCAGTACTTC CASSKLAGAYEQYF
TRBD1 TRBJ2-1 TRBV10-3 few TGTGCCATCACCGGACAGGGCTCCTACAATGAGCAGTTCTTC CAITGQGSYNEQFF
. TRBJ1-6 TRBV12-3/TRBV12-4 many TGTGCCAGCGGCTCACCCCTCCACTTT CASGSPLHF
. TRBJ1-1 TRBV30 . TGTGCCTGGAGTCCTCTGATCGGTAACGAAGCTTTCTTT CAWSPLIGNEAFF
. TRBJ2-1 TRBV7-3 . TGTGCCAGCAGCTTAACCCCCGACAGCCACAATGAGCAGTTCTTC CASSLTPDSHNEQFF
. TRBJ2-3 TRBV24-1 many TGTGCCACCAGTGGCGACTCCACAGATACGCAGTATTTT CATSGDSTDTQYF